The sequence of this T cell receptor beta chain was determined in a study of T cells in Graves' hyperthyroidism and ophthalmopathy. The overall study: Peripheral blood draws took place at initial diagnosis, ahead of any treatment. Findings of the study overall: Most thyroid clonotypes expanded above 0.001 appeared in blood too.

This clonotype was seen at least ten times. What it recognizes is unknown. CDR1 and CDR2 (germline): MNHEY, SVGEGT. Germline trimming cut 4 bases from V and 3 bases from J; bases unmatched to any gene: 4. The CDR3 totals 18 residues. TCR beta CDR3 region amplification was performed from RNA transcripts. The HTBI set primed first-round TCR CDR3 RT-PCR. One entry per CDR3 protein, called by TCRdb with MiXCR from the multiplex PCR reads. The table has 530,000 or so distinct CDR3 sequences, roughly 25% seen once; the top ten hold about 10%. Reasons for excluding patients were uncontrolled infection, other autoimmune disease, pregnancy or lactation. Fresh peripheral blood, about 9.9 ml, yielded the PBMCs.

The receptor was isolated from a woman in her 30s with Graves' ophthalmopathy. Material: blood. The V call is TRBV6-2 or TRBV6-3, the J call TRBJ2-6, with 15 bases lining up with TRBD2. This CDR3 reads CASSSGLAGGYGANVLTF. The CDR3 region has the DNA TGTGCCAGCAGTTCGGGACTAGCGGGGGGCTATGGGGCCAACGTCCTGACTTTC.